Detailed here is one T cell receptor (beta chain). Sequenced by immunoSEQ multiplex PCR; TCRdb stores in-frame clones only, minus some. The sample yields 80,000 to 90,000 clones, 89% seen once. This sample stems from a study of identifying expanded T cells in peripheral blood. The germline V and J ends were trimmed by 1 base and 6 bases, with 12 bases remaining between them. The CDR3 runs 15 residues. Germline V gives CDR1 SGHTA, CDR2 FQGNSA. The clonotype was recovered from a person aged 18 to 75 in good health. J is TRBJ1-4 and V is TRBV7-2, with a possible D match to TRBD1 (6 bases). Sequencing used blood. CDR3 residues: CASSLDGGHYEKLFF. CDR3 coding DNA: TGTGCCAGCAGCTTAGATGGGGGCCACTATGAAAAACTGTTTTTT.